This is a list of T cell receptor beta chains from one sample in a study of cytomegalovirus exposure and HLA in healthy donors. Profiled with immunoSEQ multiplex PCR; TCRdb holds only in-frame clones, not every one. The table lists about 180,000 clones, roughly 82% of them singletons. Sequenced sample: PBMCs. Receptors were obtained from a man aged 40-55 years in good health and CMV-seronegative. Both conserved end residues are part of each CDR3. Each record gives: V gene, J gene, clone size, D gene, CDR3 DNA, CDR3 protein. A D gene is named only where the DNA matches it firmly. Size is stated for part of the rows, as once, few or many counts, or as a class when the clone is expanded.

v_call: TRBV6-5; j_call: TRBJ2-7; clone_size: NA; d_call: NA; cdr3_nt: TGTGCCAGCAGTTATATAGAGGGCTACGAGCAGTACTTC; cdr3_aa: CASSYIEGYEQYF
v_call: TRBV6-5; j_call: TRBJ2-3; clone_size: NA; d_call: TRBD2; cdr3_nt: TGTGCCAGAGAGGGACTAGAGGATACGCAGTATTTT; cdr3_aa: CAREGLEDTQYF
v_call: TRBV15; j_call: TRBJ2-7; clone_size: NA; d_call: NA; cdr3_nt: TGTGCCACCGGCCGGGACTGGGATGGCGAGCAGTACTTC; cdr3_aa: CATGRDWDGEQYF
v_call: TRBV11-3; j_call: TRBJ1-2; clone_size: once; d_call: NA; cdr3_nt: TGTGCCAGCAGCTTAGGCGGGCGCGGCGGAACTAACTATGGCTACACCTTC; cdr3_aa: CASSLGGRGGTNYGYTF
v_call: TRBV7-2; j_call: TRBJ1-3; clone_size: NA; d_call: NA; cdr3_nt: TGTGCCAGCAGCCTGTTCAGGGTGCCTGGAAACACCATATATTTT; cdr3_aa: CASSLFRVPGNTIYF
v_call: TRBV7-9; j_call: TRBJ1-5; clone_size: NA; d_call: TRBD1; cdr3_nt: TGTGCCAGCAGCTCCAGAGACAGGGAGGCCCAGCATTTT; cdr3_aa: CASSSRDREAQHF
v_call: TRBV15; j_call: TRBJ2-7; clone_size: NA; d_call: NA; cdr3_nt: TGTGCCACCAGCAGAGATCGGAGTCTACCCCCAGAAAGTATCGAGCAGTACTTC; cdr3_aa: CATSRDRSLPPESIEQYF
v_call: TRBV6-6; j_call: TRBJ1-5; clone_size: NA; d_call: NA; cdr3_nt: TGTGCCAGCAGTTATGTGGCCCAGCCCCAGCATTTT; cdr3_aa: CASSYVAQPQHF
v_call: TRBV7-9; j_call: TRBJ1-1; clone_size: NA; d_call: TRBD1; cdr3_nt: TGTGCCAGCAGCTTAAACAAAGGGGGCTTCTCTGAAGCTTTCTTT; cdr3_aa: CASSLNKGGFSEAFF
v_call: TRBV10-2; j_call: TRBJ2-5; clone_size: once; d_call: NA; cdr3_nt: TGCGCCAGCAGCGCGGGACAGAGACAAGAGACCCAGTACTTC; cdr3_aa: CASSAGQRQETQYF
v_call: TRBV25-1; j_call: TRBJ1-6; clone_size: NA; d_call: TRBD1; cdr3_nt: TGTGCCAGCAGTGATCCCGGGACAGGACGAGCCCTCCACTTT; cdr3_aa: CASSDPGTGRALHF
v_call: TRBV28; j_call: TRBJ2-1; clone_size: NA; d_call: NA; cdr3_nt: TGTGCCAGCAAGGGGGGGGTCAGCTCCTACAATGAGCAGTTCTTC; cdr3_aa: CASKGGVSSYNEQFF
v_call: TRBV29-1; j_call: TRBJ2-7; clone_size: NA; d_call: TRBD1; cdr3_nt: TGCAGCGTTCGTAAGGGACAGGGAGGCTACGAGCAGTACTTC; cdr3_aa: CSVRKGQGGYEQYF
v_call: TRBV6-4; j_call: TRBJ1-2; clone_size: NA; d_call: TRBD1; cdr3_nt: TGTGCCAGCAGTGTCGGGACAGCGAACTATGGCTACACCTTC; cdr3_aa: CASSVGTANYGYTF
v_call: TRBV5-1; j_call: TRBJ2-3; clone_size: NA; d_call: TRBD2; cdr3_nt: TGCGCCAGCAGCGTACCCTCTAGCGGGAGGGCCGTGGATACGCAGTATTTT; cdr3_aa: CASSVPSSGRAVDTQYF
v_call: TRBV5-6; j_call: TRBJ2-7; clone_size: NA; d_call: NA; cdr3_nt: TGTGCCAGCTCCGGGGTCGGCCTCGAGCAGTACTTC; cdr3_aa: CASSGVGLEQYF
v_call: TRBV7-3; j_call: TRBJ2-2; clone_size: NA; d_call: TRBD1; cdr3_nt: TGTGCCAGCAGCGTACCCGGGACAGGCCCCGGGGAGCTGTTTTTT; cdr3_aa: CASSVPGTGPGELFF
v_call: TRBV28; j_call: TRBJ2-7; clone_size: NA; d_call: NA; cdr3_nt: TGTGCCAGCAAGAAACCGGGAAACCCCTACGAGCAGTACTTC; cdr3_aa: CASKKPGNPYEQYF
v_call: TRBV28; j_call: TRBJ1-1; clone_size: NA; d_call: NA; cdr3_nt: TGTGCCAGCACTTCCCCCCGGGGGGTTGAAGCTTTCTTT; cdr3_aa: CASTSPRGVEAFF
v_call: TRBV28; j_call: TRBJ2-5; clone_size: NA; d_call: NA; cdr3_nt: TGTGCCCGTGTAGGGGAAGATGTGGAGACCCAGTACTTC; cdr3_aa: CARVGEDVETQYF
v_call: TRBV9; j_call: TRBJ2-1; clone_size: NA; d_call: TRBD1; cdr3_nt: TGTGCCAGCAGCGTAAGGACAGGGGGCACTAGCGCTGACAATGAGCAGTTCTTC; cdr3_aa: CASSVRTGGTSADNEQFF
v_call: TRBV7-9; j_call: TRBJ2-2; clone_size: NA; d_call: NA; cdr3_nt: TGTGCCAGCAACGTGAGGAGCGGGGAGCTGTTTTTT; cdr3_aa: CASNVRSGELFF
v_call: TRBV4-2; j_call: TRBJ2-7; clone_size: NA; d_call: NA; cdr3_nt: TGTGCCAGCAGCCTGAGACTAGGATACTACGAGCAGTACTTC; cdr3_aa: CASSLRLGYYEQYF
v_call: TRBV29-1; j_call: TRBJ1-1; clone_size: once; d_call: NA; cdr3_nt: TGCAGCGTTGACAGGAACACTGAAGCTTTCTTT; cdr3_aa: CSVDRNTEAFF
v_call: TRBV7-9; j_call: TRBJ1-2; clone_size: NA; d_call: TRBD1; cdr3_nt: TGTGCCAGCAGCTTAGGACAGGGATATGGCTACACCTTC; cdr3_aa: CASSLGQGYGYTF
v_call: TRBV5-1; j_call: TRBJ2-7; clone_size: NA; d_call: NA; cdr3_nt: TGCGCCAGCAGCCTCGAAGGACAGTACGAGCAGTACTTC; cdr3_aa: CASSLEGQYEQYF
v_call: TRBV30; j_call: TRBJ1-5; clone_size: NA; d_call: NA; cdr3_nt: TGTGCCTGGAGTGACAAGGCAGGGGTGAGCAATCAGCCCCAGCATTTT; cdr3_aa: CAWSDKAGVSNQPQHF
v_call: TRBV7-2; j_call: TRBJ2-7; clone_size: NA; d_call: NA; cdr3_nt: TGTGCCAGCAGGTTAAGACTAGGCCCCTACGAGCAGTACTTC; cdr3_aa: CASRLRLGPYEQYF
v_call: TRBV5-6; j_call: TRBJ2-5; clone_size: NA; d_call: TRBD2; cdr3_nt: TGTGCCAGCAGCTTGGGGGCCGGGAGGGCCGACTTC; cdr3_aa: CASSLGAGRADF
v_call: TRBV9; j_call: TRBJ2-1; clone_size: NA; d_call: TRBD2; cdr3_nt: TGTGCCAGCAGTCGCGGGGGAAGCGGGGGTGGGTATGAGCAGTTCTTC; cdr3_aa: CASSRGGSGGGYEQFF
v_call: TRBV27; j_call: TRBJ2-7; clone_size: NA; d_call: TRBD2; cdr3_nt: TGTGCCAGCAGTTTATCACGGGGGGTCGAGCAGTACTTC; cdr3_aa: CASSLSRGVEQYF
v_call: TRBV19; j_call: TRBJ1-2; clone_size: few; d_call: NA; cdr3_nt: TGTGCCAGTAGTATTTCTACGACAGCCGTCTATGGCTACACCTTC; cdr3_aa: CASSISTTAVYGYTF
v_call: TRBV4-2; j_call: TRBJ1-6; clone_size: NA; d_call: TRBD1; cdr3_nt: TGTGCCAGCAGCCGAATGACAGGGATGGCTAATTCACCCCTCCACTTT; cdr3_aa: CASSRMTGMANSPLHF
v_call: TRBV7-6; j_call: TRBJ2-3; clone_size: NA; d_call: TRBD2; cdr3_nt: TGTGCCAGCAGCCGGGGTAGCGGGGTTAGCACAGATACGCAGTATTTT; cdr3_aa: CASSRGSGVSTDTQYF
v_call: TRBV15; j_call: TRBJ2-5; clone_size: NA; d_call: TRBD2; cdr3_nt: TGTGCCACCAGCAGAGCTAGCGGGAGCGGTTTGAAAGAGACCCAGTACTTC; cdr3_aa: CATSRASGSGLKETQYF
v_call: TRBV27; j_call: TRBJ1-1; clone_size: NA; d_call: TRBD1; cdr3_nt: TGTGCCAGCAGTTTATCGAGTCCGGGACAGGAAGCTTTCTTT; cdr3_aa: CASSLSSPGQEAFF
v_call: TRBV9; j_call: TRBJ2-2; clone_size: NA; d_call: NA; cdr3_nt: TGTGCCAGCAGCGTAGGGGAGGCTGACACCGGGGAGCTGTTTTTT; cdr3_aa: CASSVGEADTGELFF
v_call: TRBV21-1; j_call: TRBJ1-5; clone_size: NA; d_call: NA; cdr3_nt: TGTGCCAGCAGCAAAGTGGCAGGGTGGGATCAGCCCCAGCATTTT; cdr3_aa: CASSKVAGWDQPQHF
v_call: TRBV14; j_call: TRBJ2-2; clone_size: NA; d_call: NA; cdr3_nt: TGTGCCAGCAGCCAAAAAGAAAGAGACTTTCGTAACACCGGGGAGCTGTTTTTT; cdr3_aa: CASSQKERDFRNTGELFF
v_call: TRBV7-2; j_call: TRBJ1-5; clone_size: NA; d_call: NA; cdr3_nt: TGTGCCAGCAGCTTAGGGTCCGGGGGCGGGGGTGGGAATCAGCCCCAGCATTTT; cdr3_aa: CASSLGSGGGGGNQPQHF
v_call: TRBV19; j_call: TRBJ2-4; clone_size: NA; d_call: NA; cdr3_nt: TGTGCCAGTAGTATTGCGGCGCCCCTAGCCAAAAACATTCAGTACTTC; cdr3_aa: CASSIAAPLAKNIQYF
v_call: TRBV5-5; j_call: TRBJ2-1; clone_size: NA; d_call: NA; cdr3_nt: TGTGCCAGCAGCTTGATAGTGTGGAGGCAGAGCTCCTACAATGAGCAGTTCTTC; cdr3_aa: CASSLIVWRQSSYNEQFF
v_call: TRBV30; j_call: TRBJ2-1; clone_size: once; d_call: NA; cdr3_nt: TGTGCCTGGAGTGACTTTCTCGTCGGTCCCCCGACTTTCAATGAGCAGTTCTTC; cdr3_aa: CAWSDFLVGPPTFNEQFF
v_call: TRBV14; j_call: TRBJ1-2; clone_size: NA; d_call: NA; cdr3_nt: TGTGCCAGCAGCCCCGGGGGGACTAACTATGGCTACACCTTC; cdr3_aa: CASSPGGTNYGYTF
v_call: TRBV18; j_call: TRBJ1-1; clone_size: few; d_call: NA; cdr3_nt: TGTGCCAGCTCACCAGGAAGGGGCACTGAAGCTTTCTTT; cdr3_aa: CASSPGRGTEAFF
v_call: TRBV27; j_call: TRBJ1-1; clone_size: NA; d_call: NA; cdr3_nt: TGTGCCAGCAGTCCTACACGGAGGAACACTGAAGCTTTCTTT; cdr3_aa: CASSPTRRNTEAFF
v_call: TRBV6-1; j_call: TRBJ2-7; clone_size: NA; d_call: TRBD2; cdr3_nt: TGTGCCAGCAGTGAGAGCGGGAGGTACCACGAGCAGTACTTC; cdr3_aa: CASSESGRYHEQYF
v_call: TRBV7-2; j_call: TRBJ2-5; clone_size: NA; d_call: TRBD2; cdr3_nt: TGTGCCAGCAGCTTCTTTAGCGGGGGCCGCCTGGGGGCCCAGTACTTC; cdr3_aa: CASSFFSGGRLGAQYF
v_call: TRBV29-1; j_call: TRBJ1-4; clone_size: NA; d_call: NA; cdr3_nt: TGCAGCGTTGAAGCGGCGGGAAAACTGTTTTTT; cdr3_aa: CSVEAAGKLFF
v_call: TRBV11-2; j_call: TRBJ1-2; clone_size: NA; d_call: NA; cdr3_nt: TGTGCCAGCAGCTCCCGTCAGGCGGAGGGCTACAACTATGGCTACACCTTC; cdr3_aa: CASSSRQAEGYNYGYTF
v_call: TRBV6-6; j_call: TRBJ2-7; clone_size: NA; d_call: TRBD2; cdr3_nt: TGTGCCAGCGGCCCGGGGGGGCTCCCCTACGAGCAGTACTTC; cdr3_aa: CASGPGGLPYEQYF